The TCR beta chain under discussion was sequenced for a study of T cells in Graves' hyperthyroidism and ophthalmopathy. Germline V gene data show CDR1 as LGHDT and CDR2 as YNNKEL (reference sequence). The J segment lost 5 bases and the V segment lost 5 bases, leaving 7 bases of the junction unmatched. CDR3 length: 14 residues. TCR beta CDR3 regions were amplified from RNA transcripts. When the TCR CDR3 underwent first-round RT-PCR, the HTBI primer set was used. TCRdb used MiXCR to reprocess the multiplex PCR reads, holding one entry per CDR3 protein. The sample includes roughly 380,000 distinct CDR3 sequences, less than 15% of them seen just once. Study results and caveats: Ophthalmopathy was distinguished from stable hyperthyroidism by 13 V-J signatures.

This clonotype was observed at least ten times. Its specificity is unknown. This TCR was sampled from a man under 40 with Graves' hyperthyroidism that later progressed to Graves' ophthalmopathy. The V call is TRBV3-1, the J call TRBJ1-2; 8 bases are a match to TRBD1. Material for sequencing was blood. The CDR3 coding sequence is TGTGCCAGCAGCTTGCCGGGACAGGTTTATGGCTACACCTTC. It specifies CASSLPGQVYGYTF.